What follows describes a single T cell receptor (beta chain). The CDR3 consists of 14 residues. With 1 base removed from V and 2 bases from J, the gap between germline ends came to 6 bases. CDR1 and CDR2 from the germline V gene are SGHDN and FVKESK. cDNA came from about 0.5 to 1 ug RNA primed by random hexamers. Each CDR3 protein gets one entry after TCRdb re-called the immunoSEQ multiplex PCR reads with MiXCR. This sample carries about 170,000 distinct CDR3 sequences, approximately 95% of them seen once, and the ten largest clones take approximately 0.12%. These data belong to a study of CD8 T cells in Susac syndrome.

This receptor was taken from a human donor with Susac syndrome. This chain links TRBV14 with TRBJ2-1, with D perhaps TRBD2 (6 bases). Sequenced material: CD4+ T cells from PBMCs. The CDR3 nucleotides are TGTGCCAGCAGCCAAGGGGGGGCCTACAATGAGCAGTTCTTC. As protein: CASSQGGAYNEQFF.